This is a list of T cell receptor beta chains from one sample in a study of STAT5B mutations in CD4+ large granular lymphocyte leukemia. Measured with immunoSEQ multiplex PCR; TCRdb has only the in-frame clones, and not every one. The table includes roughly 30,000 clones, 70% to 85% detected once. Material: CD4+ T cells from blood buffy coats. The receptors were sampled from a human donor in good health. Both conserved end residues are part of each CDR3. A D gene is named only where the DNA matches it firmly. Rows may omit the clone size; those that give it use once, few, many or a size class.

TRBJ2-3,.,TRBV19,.,CASSISRADTQYF,TGTGCCAGTAGTATTTCCCGTGCAGATACGCAGTATTTT
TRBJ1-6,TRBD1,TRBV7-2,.,CASSLTGGAVDSPLHF,TGTGCCAGCAGCTTGACAGGGGGCGCGGTTGATTCACCCCTCCACTTT
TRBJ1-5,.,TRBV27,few,CASRTGPQPQHF,TGTGCCAGCAGAACGGGACCTCAGCCCCAGCATTTT
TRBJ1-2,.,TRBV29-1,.,CSVEERNFNGYTF,TGCAGCGTTGAAGAACGGAACTTCAATGGCTACACCTTC
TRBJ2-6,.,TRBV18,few,CASSPPGWAVTSSGANVLTF,TGTGCCAGCTCACCACCGGGTTGGGCAGTTACATCCTCTGGGGCCAACGTCCTGACTTTC
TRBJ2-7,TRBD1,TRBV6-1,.,CATEQDRDYEQYF,TGTGCCACCGAACAGGACAGGGACTACGAGCAGTACTTC
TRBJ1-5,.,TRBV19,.,CASSIEDHQPQHF,TGTGCCAGTAGTATAGAGGATCATCAGCCCCAGCATTTT
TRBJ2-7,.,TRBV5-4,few,CASSWGQSKDEQYF,TGTGCCAGCAGCTGGGGGCAGTCGAAGGACGAGCAGTACTTC
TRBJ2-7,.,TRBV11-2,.,CASSLGDPGEQYF,TGTGCCAGCAGCTTAGGGGACCCCGGCGAGCAGTACTTC
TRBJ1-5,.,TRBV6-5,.,CASSRDRRQPQHF,TGTGCCAGCAGCCGGGACCGTCGTCAGCCCCAGCATTTT
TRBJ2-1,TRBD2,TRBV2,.,CASGAYRGGRDEQFF,TGTGCCAGCGGAGCCTACAGGGGCGGGAGGGATGAGCAGTTCTTC
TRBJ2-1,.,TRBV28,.,CASSLTGEQFF,TGTGCCAGCAGTTTAACGGGTGAGCAGTTCTTC
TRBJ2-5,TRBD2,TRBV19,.,CASSIGGLTRGTQYF,TGTGCCAGTAGTATAGGGGGACTAACTCGGGGGACCCAGTACTTC
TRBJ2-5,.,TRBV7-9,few,CASSGMGGGFQETQYF,TGTGCCAGCAGCGGTATGGGGGGGGGCTTCCAAGAGACCCAGTACTTC
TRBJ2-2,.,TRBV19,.,CASQVGGKFGGELFF,TGTGCCAGCCAGGTAGGAGGAAAATTCGGCGGGGAGCTGTTTTTT
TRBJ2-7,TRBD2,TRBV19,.,CASLSGGPSYEQYF,TGTGCCTCCCTTAGCGGGGGGCCTTCCTACGAGCAGTACTTC
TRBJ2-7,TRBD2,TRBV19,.,CASTSGDSYEQYF,TGTGCCAGCACTAGCGGGGACTCCTACGAGCAGTACTTC
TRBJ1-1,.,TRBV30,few,CAWRLVSHEAFF,TGTGCCTGGAGATTGGTTTCTCACGAAGCTTTCTTT
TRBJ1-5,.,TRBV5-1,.,CASSEGSLSNQPQHF,TGCGCCAGCAGCGAGGGATCGCTTAGCAATCAGCCCCAGCATTTT
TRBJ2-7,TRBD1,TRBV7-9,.,CASSGSQDREIREQYF,TGTGCCAGCAGCGGAAGTCAGGACAGGGAGATCCGCGAGCAGTACTTC
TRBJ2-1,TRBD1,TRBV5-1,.,CASSFDRGSYNEQFF,TGCGCCAGCAGCTTCGACAGGGGCTCCTACAATGAGCAGTTCTTC
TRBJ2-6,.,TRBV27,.,CASRQGVSGANVLTF,TGTGCCAGCAGGCAGGGAGTCTCTGGGGCCAACGTCCTGACTTTC
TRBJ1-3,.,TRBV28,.,CASSPGNTIYF,TGTGCCAGCAGTCCGGGAAACACCATATATTTT
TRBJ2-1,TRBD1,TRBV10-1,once,CASSSGGTGNEQFF,TGCGCCAGCAGTTCAGGGGGAACGGGCAATGAGCAGTTCTTC
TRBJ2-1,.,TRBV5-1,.,CASRAGHYNEQFF,TGCGCCAGCAGGGCAGGGCACTACAATGAGCAGTTCTTC
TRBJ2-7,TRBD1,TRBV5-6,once,CASSLERDRVRYEQYF,TGTGCCAGCAGCTTGGAGCGGGACAGGGTGAGGTACGAGCAGTACTTC
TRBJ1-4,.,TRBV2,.,CASKRTDTTNEKLFF,TGTGCCAGCAAACGGACAGACACAACTAATGAAAAACTGTTTTTT
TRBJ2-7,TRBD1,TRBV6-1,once,CASRKTGGQLYEQYF,TGTGCCAGCAGGAAGACAGGGGGTCAACTCTACGAGCAGTACTTC